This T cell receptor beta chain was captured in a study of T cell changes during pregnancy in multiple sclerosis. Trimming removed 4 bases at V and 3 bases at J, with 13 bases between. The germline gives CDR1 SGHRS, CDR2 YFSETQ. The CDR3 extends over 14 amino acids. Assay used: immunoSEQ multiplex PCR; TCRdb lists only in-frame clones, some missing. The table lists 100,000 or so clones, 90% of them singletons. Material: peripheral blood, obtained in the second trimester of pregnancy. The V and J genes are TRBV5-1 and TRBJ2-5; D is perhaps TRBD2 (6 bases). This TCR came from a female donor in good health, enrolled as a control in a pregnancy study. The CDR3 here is CASSPLAGKETQYF. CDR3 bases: TGCGCCAGCAGCCCCTTGGCGGGAAAAGAGACCCAGTACTTC.